A single sample gave rise to the 18 T cell receptor beta chains below, sequenced in a study of T cell responses to AZD1222 COVID-19 vaccine. The repertoire was sequenced with immunoSEQ multiplex PCR; TCRdb's copy has only in-frame clones and lacks some. The repertoire consists of 95,000 to 150,000 clones, with under 95% occurring once and the leading ten covering approximately 5.9%. The sample was peripheral blood, taken on day 0 of AZD1222 vaccination. All receptors derive from an adult in good health.

V gene TRBV18 combines with J gene TRBJ1-5; a weak D match, TRBD1 (6 bases). The CDR3 length is 15 residues. In germline, CDR1 is KGHSH, CDR2 LQKENI. V was clipped by 6 bases and J by 4 bases, with 16 bases between them. The CDR3 region is CASSPGAWENQPQHF. In DNA form, the CDR3 reads TGTGCCAGCTCCCCGGGGGCGTGGGAAAATCAGCCCCAGCATTTT.

The J gene is TRBJ2-2, the V gene TRBV5-6, with D perhaps TRBD1 (6 bases). The CDR3 has 15 residues. Germline CDR1 SGHDT, CDR2 YYEEEE. The V end was cut by 4 bases, the J end by 5 bases, with 15 bases between. CDR3 residues: CASSVTGPSTGELFF. The CDR3 DNA follows: TGTGCCAGCAGCGTTACAGGGCCGTCAACCGGGGAGCTGTTTTTT.

The V call is TRBV24-1, the J call TRBJ2-2, with a possible D match to TRBD1 (6 bases). Trimming shortened V by 5 bases and J by 3 bases, and 18 bases separated the two germline ends. This CDR3 spans 17 amino acids. CDR1 is KGHDR, CDR2 SFDVKD, per germline. The CDR3 bases are TGTGCCACCAGTGTTCCGCCAGGGGCTGGGGACACCGGGGAGCTGTTTTTT. Protein sequence: CATSVPPGAGDTGELFF.

The V gene is TRBV30, the J gene TRBJ2-2; D is unclear. Trimming shortened V by 0 bases and J by 4 bases, and 15 bases separated the two germline ends. CDR1 and CDR2 from the germline V gene are GTSNPN and SVGIG (reference sequence). The CDR3 contains 16 residues. The CDR3 loop is CAWSVRHPISTGELFF. CDR3 bases: TGTGCCTGGAGTGTCCGGCACCCGATCAGCACCGGGGAGCTGTTTTTT.

V usage is TRBV9 and J usage is TRBJ1-2; the match to TRBD1 covers 8 bases. CDR1 and CDR2 from the germline V gene are SGDLS and YYNGEE. Unmatched junction bases numbered 9, after V lost 0 bases and J lost 5 bases. The CDR3 contains 16 residues. Here the CDR3 DNA reads TGTGCCAGCAGCGTAGCTGAGCAGGGGGCTGGGTATGGCTACACCTTC. It translates to CASSVAEQGAGYGYTF. The variable domain in full, with the rest retrieved from reference TRBV9 and TRBJ1-2, is DSGVTQTPKHLITATGQRVTLRCSPRSGDLSVYWYQQSLDQGLQFLIQYYNGEERAKGNILERFSAQQFPDLHSELNLSSLELGDSALYFCASSVAEQGAGYGYTFGSGTRLTVV.

V gene TRBV29-1 combines with J gene TRBJ2-5; D might be TRBD1 (6 bases). Per the germline V gene, CDR1 is SQVTM and CDR2 is ANQGSEA. The CDR3 runs to 12 residues. With 4 bases removed from V and 10 bases from J, the gap between germline ends came to 16 bases. The CDR3 coding sequence is TGCAGCGTTGTGGGGGAAAAAGGGGGCCAGTACTTC. Residues: CSVVGEKGGQYF.

V and J are TRBV9 and TRBJ2-3; perhaps TRBD2 as D (7 bases). Germline V CDR1 and CDR2: SGDLS, YYNGEE. V was trimmed by 0 bases and J by 4 bases, leaving 12 bases between them. This CDR3 is built from 15 residues. As DNA, the CDR3 is TGTGCCAGCAGCGTAGATGGGGGGGCGGCAGATACGCAGTATTTT. Encoded protein: CASSVDGGAADTQYF.

The chain is built from TRBV15 and TRBJ1-5, with 7 nucleotides matching TRBD1. The CDR3 length is 16 residues. V was pared by 5 bases and J by 4 bases, with 11 bases of the junction left unmatched. Germline V CDR1 and CDR2: LNHNV, YYDKDF (reference sequence). The CDR3 region has the DNA TGTGCCACCAGCGGTACTGACAGGGCCCCAAATCAGCCCCAGCATTTT. This codes for CATSGTDRAPNQPQHF.

This clone has just one count. The chain links TRBV27 to TRBJ2-7, with D unresolved. Trimming took 4 bases from V and 0 from J, leaving 10 bases between them. The CDR3 is 14 amino acids. Germline V gene sequence: CDR1 MNHEY, CDR2 SMNVEV (reference sequence). CDR3 DNA sequence: TGTGCCAGCAGTTCATATGTAAGCTCCTACGAGCAGTACTTC. This translates into CASSSYVSSYEQYF.

Only one count was recorded for this clone. The genes are TRBV30 and TRBJ1-1; 7 nucleotides align to TRBD1. The ends lost 2 bases at V and 3 bases at J; junction bases unmatched: 6. The CDR3 runs 14 residues. Germline V gene data show CDR1 as GTSNPN and CDR2 as SVGIG (reference sequence). The CDR3 here is CAWSRGGGDTEAFF. The CDR3 DNA reads TGTGCCTGGAGTAGAGGGGGCGGAGACACTGAAGCTTTCTTT.

This clone was picked up a small number of times. The chain has TRBV7-9 and TRBJ2-7; 9 nucleotides align to TRBD1. J gave up 5 bases and V 5 bases, and 10 bases lay outside the gene matches. This CDR3 comprises 15 residues. Germline CDR1 SEHNR, CDR2 FQNEAQ (reference sequence). The CDR3 nucleotides read TGTGCCAGCAGCCACACAGGGGGCGATCTCGACGAGCAGTACTTC. Protein sequence: CASSHTGGDLDEQYF. The full variable domain, its missing parts supplied by reference TRBV7-9 and TRBJ2-7, is DTGVSQNPRHKITKRGQNVTFRCDPISEHNRLYWYRQTLGQGPEFLTYFQNEAQLEKSRLLSDRFSAERPKGSFSTLEIQRTEQGDSAMYLCASSHTGGDLDEQYFGPGTRLTVT.

The chain employs TRBV5-4 and TRBJ2-7; D perhaps matches TRBD1 (6 bases). V was cut by 1 base and J by 2 bases, with 7 bases left in between. The CDR3 length is 13 residues. The germline V gene has CDR1 SGHNT and CDR2 YYREEE (reference sequence). CDR3 DNA sequence: TGTGCCAGCAGCTTGTGGACAGCCTACGAGCAGTACTTC. Its translation: CASSLWTAYEQYF.

V usage is TRBV12-5 and J usage is TRBJ1-6, with TRBD1 identical over 7 bases. The CDR3 has 18 residues. Germline lookup yields CDR1 LGHNT and CDR2 FRNRAP. With 2 bases clipped from V and 0 bases from J, the junction kept 7 bases outside the gene matches. The CDR3 spells CASGLFHRQGSYNSPLHF. The CDR3 DNA is TGTGCTAGTGGTTTGTTCCACCGACAGGGCTCCTATAATTCACCCCTCCACTTT.

The genes are TRBV28 and TRBJ2-1; D is unresolved. V was pared by 6 bases and J by 0 bases, with 9 bases between. Germline CDR1 reads MDHEN; CDR2 reads SYDVKM. The CDR3 spans 14 residues. The CDR3 protein is CASRASSSYNEQFF. The CDR3 nucleotides read TGTGCCAGCAGGGCCTCGAGCTCCTACAATGAGCAGTTCTTC.

The chain has TRBV6-4 and TRBJ1-1; no definite D call. CDR1 is MRHNA, CDR2 SNTAGT, per germline. Trimming took off 5 bases at V and 1 base at J, with 8 bases between the two ends. The CDR3 totals 13 residues. The CDR3 DNA reads TGTGCCAGCAGTTACAGCTCGAACACTGAAGCTTTCTTT. Protein sequence: CASSYSSNTEAFF.

The chain carries TRBV5-5 and TRBJ2-2; no firm D call. The germline gives CDR1 SGHKS, CDR2 YYEKEE (reference sequence). V was pared by 4 bases and J by 2 bases, with 3 bases between. This CDR3 has 12 residues. The CDR3 is CASSGNTGELFF. DNA for the CDR3: TGTGCCAGCAGCGGAAACACCGGGGAGCTGTTTTTT.

This chain joins TRBV11-2 and TRBJ1-2; D might be TRBD1 (6 bases). The CDR3 loop spans 15 amino acids. CDR1 and CDR2 (germline): SGHAT, FQNNGV. Trimming left V 0 bases short and J 2 bases short, with 10 bases between. CDR3 region: CASSLDYRVNYGYTF. In DNA form, the CDR3 reads TGTGCCAGCAGCTTAGATTACAGGGTAAACTATGGCTACACCTTC.

V and J are TRBV14 and TRBJ2-1; maybe TRBD2 (6 bases). Germline V lookup: CDR1 SGHDN, CDR2 FVKESK. CDR3 length: 21 residues. V shed 0 bases and J shed 5 bases, with 29 bases lying between them. CDR3 DNA: TGTGCCAGCAGCCAAGATAAGGAGGGCCCCCGTGGAGCGGGTGGGAACAATGAGCAGTTCTTC. As protein: CASSQDKEGPRGAGGNNEQFF.